Described below is a single T cell receptor (beta chain) sequence and its context. This specimen comes from a study of blood T cells in healthy people across ages. Between the trimmed V and J ends, which lost 4 bases and 3 bases, there was a span of 12 bases. The CDR3 spans 14 residues. CDR1 is MNHNY, CDR2 SVGAGI, per germline (reference sequence). A second PCR of roughly 6 to 12 cycles used a sample-barcoded 5' primer and a J-beta primer mix. One entry per CDR3 protein results from TCRdb running MiXCR on the 5' RACE reads. This table holds 550,000 to 800,000 distinct CDR3 sequences, around 20% found once.

This TCR was sampled from a man aged 65-85 years in good health. This chain uses TRBV6-6 with TRBJ1-1; D not certain. Sequencing was carried out using blood. The CDR3 DNA follows: TGTGCCAGCAGTTTCCAGGCAGACGACACTGAAGCTTTCTTT. This gives the protein CASSFQADDTEAFF.